The clone carrying this T cell receptor beta chain was detected many times. Its antigen is unidentified. Library construction for TCR beta used iRepertoire HTBI primers and Arm-PCR of CDR3 regions. As originally analysed: Identified segments across samples numbered approximately 60 TRBV and roughly 15 TRBJ. Each CDR3 protein gets one entry after TCRdb re-called the multiplex PCR reads with MiXCR. The V and J calls were not made by the authors but by TCRdb's processing. This sample has some 450,000 distinct CDR3 sequences, with 23% found just once. The data originate from a study of regulatory T cells in long-lasting Graves disease. Overall study context: A definition of persistent Graves' disease required over 5 years of antithyroid drugs plus positive TSH receptor antibodies.

Points from the study as a whole: Persistent disease was associated with favored TRBV28 usage and with favored use of TRBJ1-2 and TRBJ2-5. What was studied was peripheral blood only, and not thyroid tissue.

As to time point: persistent/refractory GD, antithyroid drugs over 5 years with positive TRAb. PBMC-extracted RNA yielded the TCR library. The CDR3 length is 15 residues. Germline V gives CDR1 MNHEY, CDR2 SVGEGT. Between the trimmed V and J ends, which lost 2 bases and 6 bases, there was a span of 13 bases. The V and J genes are TRBV6-2 or TRBV6-3 and TRBJ2-2; TRBD2 is a possible D gene (6 bases). Here the sequenced sample was peripheral blood mononuclear cells (PBMCs), taken when the disease was refractory, from a patient treated with antithyroid drugs. This TCR was recovered from a female donor with Graves disease. The CDR3 here is CASSYVREVSGELFF. The CDR3 DNA reads TGTGCCAGCAGTTACGTCAGGGAGGTATCCGGGGAGCTGTTTTTT.